This T cell receptor (beta chain) was identified during a study of blood T cell repertoires in COVID-19. Study information: The United States, Italy and Spain provided the acute and convalescent COVID-19 samples. PBMCs, B-cell-depleted T cells, or T cells provided the cDNA or gDNA that made up the material.

This clone was observed a few times. CDR3 length equals 11 residues. Between the trimmed V and J ends, which lost 4 bases and 6 bases, there was a span of 6 bases. Per the germline V gene, CDR1 is MDHEN and CDR2 is SYDVKM. As handled by the study authors: Cell counts per sample came from amplifying reference gene primers. Measured with immunoSEQ multiplex PCR; TCRdb has only the in-frame clones, and not every one. D and trimming come from the DNA, and the V and J calls and clone size come from that table. The data show 150,000 to 200,000 clones, roughly nine tenths seen once. The TCR originated in a man between 65 and 85 years old with active or convalescent COVID-19. The chain employs TRBV28 and TRBJ1-2, with no clear D. Source material: peripheral blood. The CDR3 DNA sequence: TGTGCCAGCAGTTCGTATGATGGCTACACCTTC. Protein sequence: CASSSYDGYTF.